The clone carrying this T cell receptor beta chain was seen only once. Its matching antigen is unknown. Unstimulated Tregs (CD4+CD25+CD127-) and CD4+CD25- non-Tregs were sorted from PBMCs. Produced via immunoSEQ multiplex PCR; TCRdb's table is partial and in-frame only. The sample shows 200,000 to 300,000 clones, more than 65% of them seen only once. The entry originates in a study of Tregs in tolerant kidney transplant recipients. The study's findings and limits: The small number of patients limits these findings pending further validation. Expanding Tregs on activated donor B cells appeared to best identify donor-specific TCRbeta clones. Biological reproducibility was not directly addressed in this study.

Trimming took 10 bases from V and 0 from J; bases not matched to a gene: 5. The CDR3 runs to 13 residues. From germline, CDR1 is ENHRY and CDR2 SYGVKD. The clonotype comes from a human donor in good health. The V gene is TRBV10-3, the J gene TRBJ2-7; 8 bases align to TRBD1. Sequenced sample: CD4+ T cells from blood. CDR3 DNA sequence: TGTGCCACACAGGGGGTTAGCTCCTACGAGCAGTACTTC. Amino acids: CATQGVSSYEQYF.